Reported below is one TCR beta chain. Its target is unknown. Investigators took roughly 10 milliliters of peripheral blood from every donor. The authors isolated at least 6.5 million PBMCs per sample. The source of the sample is a study of blood T cells in healthy people across ages. Study-wide results and caveats: Estimates of total diversity, which came from one million sequenced T cells, were considered to be underestimates.

Primers used in a second PCR of about 7 to 11 cycles were a sample-barcoded 5' primer and a J-beta primer mix. TCRdb re-derived calls from the 5' RACE reads in MiXCR, one entry per CDR3 protein. The sample carries about 1.4 million distinct CDR3 sequences, around 59% recorded once. This receptor was taken from a man aged 18 to 29 in good health. Input material: blood.

CDR3 nucleotides: TGCAGTGCTAGAGATGGTACTACGGGACATTTCTATGGCTACACCTTC. It translates to CSARDGTTGHFYGYTF. The chain combines TRBV20-1 with TRBJ1-2; a possible D gene is TRBD1 (6 bases). Between the trimmed V and J ends, which lost 0 bases and 4 bases, there was a span of 18 bases. This CDR3 contains 16 residues. Germline CDR1 DFQATT, CDR2 SNEGSKA (reference sequence).